This TCR beta chain derives from a study of cytomegalovirus exposure and HLA in healthy donors. Overall study findings and caveats: Highest at DRB1 and lowest at HLA-C, TCR association rates differed among HLA loci in a later analysis. Fewer N-insertions (relative to the roughly 670-donor mean) were reportedly seen in an Asian-associated ancestry cluster in a later analysis.

V trimming: 5 bases; J trimming: 5 bases; junction bases outside the gene matches: 10. The CDR3 totals 16 residues. CDR1 is SEHNR, CDR2 FQNEAQ, per germline (reference sequence). Worth noting for this clone: What it binds is unknown.

The PCR made use of 60 Vbeta and 13 Jbeta primers. Profiled with immunoSEQ multiplex PCR; TCRdb holds only in-frame clones, not every one. The table lists approximately 95,000 clones, about 78% of them singletons, with roughly 4.3% in the top ten. The sample taken for sequencing was PBMCs. The origin of this receptor is a woman aged 40 to 50 in good health and CMV-seropositive. The V and J genes are TRBV7-9 and TRBJ2-1; 9 positions match TRBD1. This CDR3 reads CASSARGTGLDNEQFF. The CDR3, as DNA: TGTGCCAGCAGCGCTCGAGGGACAGGGCTCGACAATGAGCAGTTCTTC.